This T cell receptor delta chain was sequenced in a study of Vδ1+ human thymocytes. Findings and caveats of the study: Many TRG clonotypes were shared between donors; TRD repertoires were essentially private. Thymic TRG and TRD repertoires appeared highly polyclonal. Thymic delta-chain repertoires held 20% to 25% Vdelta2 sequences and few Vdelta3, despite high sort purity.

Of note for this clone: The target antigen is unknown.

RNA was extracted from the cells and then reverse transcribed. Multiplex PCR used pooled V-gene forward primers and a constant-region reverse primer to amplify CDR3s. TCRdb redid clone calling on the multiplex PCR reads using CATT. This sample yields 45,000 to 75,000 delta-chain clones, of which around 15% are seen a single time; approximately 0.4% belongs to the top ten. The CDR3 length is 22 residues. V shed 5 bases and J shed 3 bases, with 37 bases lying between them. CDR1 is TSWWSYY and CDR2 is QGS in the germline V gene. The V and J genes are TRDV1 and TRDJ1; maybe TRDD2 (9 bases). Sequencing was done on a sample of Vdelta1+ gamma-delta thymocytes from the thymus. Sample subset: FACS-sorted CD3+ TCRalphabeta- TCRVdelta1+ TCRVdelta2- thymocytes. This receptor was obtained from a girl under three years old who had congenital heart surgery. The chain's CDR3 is CALGNSRPSYPRVGDLSDKLIF. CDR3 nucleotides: TGTGCTCTTGGGAACTCCAGGCCTTCCTACCCTAGAGTGGGGGATCTGTCCGATAAACTCATCTTT.